This T cell receptor (beta chain) was identified during a study of OX40 agonist ivuxolimab in advanced cancers. Notes on the study in general: Blood T cells, both CD4+ and CD8+, expanded clonally by week 6 at 0.1 to 3.0 mg/kg. The study found that CD8+ T cells averaged more expanded clones than CD4+.

Patients were ineligible given autoimmune disease history or systemic immunosuppression. Blood was sampled at baseline, cycle 4 day 1, and cycle 7 day 1. In the case of this clone: Its antigen is as yet unknown.

The data were produced by immunoSEQ multiplex PCR, yet TCRdb's version contains in-frame clones alone and is incomplete. This repertoire shows about 46,000 clones, more than 85% found once; its top ten account for 4.9%. This CDR3 contains 14 residues. The junction had 1 base not matched to a gene; V was cut back by 5 bases and J by 0 bases. Germline CDR1 reads SGHVS; CDR2 reads FNYEAQ. The V gene is TRBV7-6, the J gene TRBJ1-3, with TRBD1 identical over 7 bases. The specimen comprised CD4+ or CD8+ T cells sorted from blood, sampled in a trial of the OX40 agonist ivuxolimab. The source is an adult with an advanced solid tumor such as melanoma, head and neck, liver or kidney cancer. The DNA for the CDR3 is TGTGCCAGCAGCCGGGACAGCTCTGGAAACACCATATATTTT. Protein product: CASSRDSSGNTIYF.